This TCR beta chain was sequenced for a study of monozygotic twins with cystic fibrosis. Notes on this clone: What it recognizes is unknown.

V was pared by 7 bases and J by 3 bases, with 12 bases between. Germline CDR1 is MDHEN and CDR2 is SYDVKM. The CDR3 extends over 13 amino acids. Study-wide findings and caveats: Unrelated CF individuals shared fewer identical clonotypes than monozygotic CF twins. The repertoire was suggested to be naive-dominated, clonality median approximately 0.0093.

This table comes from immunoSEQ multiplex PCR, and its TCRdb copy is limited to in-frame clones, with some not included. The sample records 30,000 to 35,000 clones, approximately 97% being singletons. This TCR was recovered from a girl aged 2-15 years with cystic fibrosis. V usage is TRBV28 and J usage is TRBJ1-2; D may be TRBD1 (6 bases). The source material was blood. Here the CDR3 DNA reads TGTGCCAGCACCACAGGGACCTACTATGGCTACACCTTC. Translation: CASTTGTYYGYTF.